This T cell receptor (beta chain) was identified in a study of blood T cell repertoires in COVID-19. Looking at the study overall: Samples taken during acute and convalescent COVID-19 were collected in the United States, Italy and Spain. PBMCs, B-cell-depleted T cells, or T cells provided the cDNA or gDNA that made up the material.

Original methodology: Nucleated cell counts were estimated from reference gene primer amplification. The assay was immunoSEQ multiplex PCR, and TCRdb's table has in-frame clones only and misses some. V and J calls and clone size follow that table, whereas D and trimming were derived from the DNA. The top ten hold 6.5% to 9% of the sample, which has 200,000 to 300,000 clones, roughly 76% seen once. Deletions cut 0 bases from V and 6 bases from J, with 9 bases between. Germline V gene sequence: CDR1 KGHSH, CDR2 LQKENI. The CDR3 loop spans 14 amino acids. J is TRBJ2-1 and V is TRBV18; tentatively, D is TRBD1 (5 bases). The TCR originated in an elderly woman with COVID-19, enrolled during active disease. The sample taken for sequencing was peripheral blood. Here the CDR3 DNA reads TGTGCCAGCTCACCACCAGGGGTTCGCAATGAGCAGTTCTTC. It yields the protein CASSPPGVRNEQFF.